This TCR beta chain stems from a study of blood T cell repertoires in COVID-19. The overall study: The study drew acute and convalescent COVID-19 samples from the United States, Italy and Spain. T cells, B-cell-depleted T cells, or PBMCs provided the cDNA or gDNA that served as material.

V trimming: 5 bases; J trimming: 4 bases; junction bases outside the gene matches: 9. The CDR3 contains 18 residues. The germline CDR1 and CDR2 sequences are SGHNT and YENEEA. The assay was immunoSEQ multiplex PCR, and TCRdb's table has in-frame clones only and misses some. This table holds about 240,000 clones, roughly 83% found once. This chain links TRBV11-3 with TRBJ2-3; 16 bases line up with TRBD2. Material: peripheral blood. This receptor was taken from a woman of 80 years or more with acute or convalescent COVID-19. In nucleotides, the CDR3 is TGTGCCAGCAGCCCAGGGCCCGGGACTAGCGGGGGGGCAGATACGCAGTATTTT. The encoded protein is CASSPGPGTSGGADTQYF.